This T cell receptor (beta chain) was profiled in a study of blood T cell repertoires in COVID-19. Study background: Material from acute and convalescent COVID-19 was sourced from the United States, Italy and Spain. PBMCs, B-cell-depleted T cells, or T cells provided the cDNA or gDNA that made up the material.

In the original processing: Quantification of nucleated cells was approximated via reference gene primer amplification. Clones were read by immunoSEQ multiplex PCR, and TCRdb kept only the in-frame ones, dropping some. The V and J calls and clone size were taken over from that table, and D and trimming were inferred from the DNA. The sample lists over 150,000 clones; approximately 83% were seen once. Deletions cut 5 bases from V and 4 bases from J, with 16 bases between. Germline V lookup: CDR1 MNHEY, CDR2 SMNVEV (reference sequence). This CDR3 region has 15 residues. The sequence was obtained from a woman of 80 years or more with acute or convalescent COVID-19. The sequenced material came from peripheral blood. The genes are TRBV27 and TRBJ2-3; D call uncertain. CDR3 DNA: TGTGCCAGCAGTCCCCGCGGTCCCAGCGCAGATACGCAGTATTTT. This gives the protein CASSPRGPSADTQYF.